In this sample, the clone carrying this T cell receptor beta chain turned up a few times. The antigen is undetermined. The sample originates from a study of cytomegalovirus exposure and HLA in healthy donors. Overall study results and limits: The authors enumerated roughly 160 TCR beta chains as linked to cytomegalovirus. Most TCRs appeared rarely, but some public TCRs recurred in many donors. Most TCR beta V segments were productive about 87% or about 30% of the time in an earlier analysis. There was a cluster of highly shared sequence variants that was likely a sequencing artifact.

V shed 3 bases and J 5 bases; nucleotides not matched to a gene: 11. Looked up from germline, CDR1 is SGHNT and CDR2 is YENEEA. This CDR3 is built from 16 residues. The PCR had 60 Vbeta and 13 Jbeta primers. Data came from immunoSEQ multiplex PCR; TCRdb stores just in-frame clones and leaves some out. The table has under 200,000 clones, roughly 12% seen once. The rearrangement links TRBV11-3 to TRBJ1-1; 8 nucleotides line up with TRBD1. Sequencing was performed on PBMCs. The source of this sequence is a man aged 45-65 years in good health and CMV-seropositive. In DNA, the CDR3 is TGTGCCAGCAGCTTCAAACTCGGACAGGGACGGACTGAAGCTTTCTTT. This translates into CASSFKLGQGRTEAFF.